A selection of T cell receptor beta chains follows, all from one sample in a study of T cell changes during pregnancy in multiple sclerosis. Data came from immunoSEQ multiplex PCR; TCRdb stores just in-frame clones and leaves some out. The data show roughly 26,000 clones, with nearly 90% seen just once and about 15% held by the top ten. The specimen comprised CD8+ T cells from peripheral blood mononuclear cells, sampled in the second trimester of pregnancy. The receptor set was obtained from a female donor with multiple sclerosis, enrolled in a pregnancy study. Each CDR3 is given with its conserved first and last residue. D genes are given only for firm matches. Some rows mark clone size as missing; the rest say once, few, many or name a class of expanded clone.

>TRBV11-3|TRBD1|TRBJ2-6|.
TGTGCCAGCAGCTCCGGACAGGGCAGTGGGGCCAACGTCCTGACTTTC
CASSSGQGSGANVLTF
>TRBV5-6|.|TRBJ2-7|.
TGTGCCAGCAGCCTGAAATTCAAAGCGCCGAAAAGCTCCTACGAGCAGTACTTC
CASSLKFKAPKSSYEQYF
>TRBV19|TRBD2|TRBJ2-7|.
TGTGCCAGTTCGACTAGCGGCTACGAGCAGTACTTC
CASSTSGYEQYF
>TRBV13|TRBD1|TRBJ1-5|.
TGTGCCAGCAGCCTTTCCGGACAGGGCGGTCAGCCCCAGCATTTT
CASSLSGQGGQPQHF
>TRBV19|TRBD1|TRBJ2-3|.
TGTGCCAGTAGTATATCCCTCGGGACAGGGCCTAGCACAGATACGCAGTATTTT
CASSISLGTGPSTDTQYF
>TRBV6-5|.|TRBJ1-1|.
TGTGCCAGCAGTGCACAGGGTCTTTACACTGAAGCTTTCTTT
CASSAQGLYTEAFF
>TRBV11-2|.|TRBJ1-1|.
TGTGCCAGCAGCGAGACAGGCCGAACCTTGAACACTGAAGCTTTCTTT
CASSETGRTLNTEAFF
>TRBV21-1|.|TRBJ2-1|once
TGTGCCAGCAGCCAGGGAGGGAGAATTCGGGTTAGTGAGCAGTTCTTC
CASSQGGRIRVSEQFF
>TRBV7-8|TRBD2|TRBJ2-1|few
TGTGCCAGCAGCTTAGTAGTGACTAGCGGGATCGATGAGCAGTTCTTC
CASSLVVTSGIDEQFF
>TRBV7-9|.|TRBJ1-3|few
TGTGCCAGCAGCTCCCCCCCGACAGACGGCTCTGGAAACACCATATATTTT
CASSSPPTDGSGNTIYF
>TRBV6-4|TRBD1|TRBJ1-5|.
TGTGCCAGCAACCAGGGGGCCTCTGGCAATCAGCCCCAGCATTTT
CASNQGASGNQPQHF
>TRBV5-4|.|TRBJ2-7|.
TGTGCCAGCAGTTCTCCTTCCTACGAGCAGTACTTC
CASSSPSYEQYF
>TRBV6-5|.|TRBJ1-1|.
TGTGCCAGCAGTTACAGTCCGGACACTGAAGCTTTCTTT
CASSYSPDTEAFF
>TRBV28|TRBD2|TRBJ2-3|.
TGTGCCAGCAGTTTTTTAGGGACTAGCGGGAGTGGAGATACGCAGTATTTT
CASSFLGTSGSGDTQYF
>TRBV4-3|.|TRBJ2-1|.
TGCGCCAGCAGCTTCGGGGGTAGCTCCTACAATGAGCAGTTCTTC
CASSFGGSSYNEQFF
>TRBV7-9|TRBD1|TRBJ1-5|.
TGTGCCAGCAGCTCCGGACAGGGAGATCAGCCCCAGCATTTT
CASSSGQGDQPQHF
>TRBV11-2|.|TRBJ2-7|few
TGTGCCAGCAGTCCTTTCTCCTACGAGCAGTACTTC
CASSPFSYEQYF
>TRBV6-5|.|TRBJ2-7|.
TGTGCCAGCAGTTACTCCCGGGGTTCCTACGAGCAGTACTTC
CASSYSRGSYEQYF
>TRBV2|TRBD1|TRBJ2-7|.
TGTGCCAGCAGTGGGATGGACAGGGGGCCCTACGAGCAGTACTTC
CASSGMDRGPYEQYF
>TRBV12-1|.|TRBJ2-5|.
TGTGCCAGCAGCCTAAAGTTGGAGTCTAGCGGAGACCAAGAGACCCAGTACTTC
CASSLKLESSGDQETQYF
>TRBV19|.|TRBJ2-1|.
TGTGCCAGTAGTTCCAGCGGAGGGAACTACAATGAGCAGTTCTTC
CASSSSGGNYNEQFF
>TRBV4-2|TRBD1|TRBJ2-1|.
TGTGCCAGCAGCCAAGATGGACAGGGGGCGCCGTACAATGAGCAGTTCTTC
CASSQDGQGAPYNEQFF
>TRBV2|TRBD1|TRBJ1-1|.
TGTGCCAGAGGTGAGAAGGGGACAGGGTACACTGAAGCTTTCTTT
CARGEKGTGYTEAFF
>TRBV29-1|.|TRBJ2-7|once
TGCAGCGTTGATCAGGGGCCAAACTACGAGCAGTACTTC
CSVDQGPNYEQYF
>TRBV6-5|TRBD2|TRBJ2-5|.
TGTGCCAGCAGCGTAGCGGGACCCCAAGAGACCCAGTACTTC
CASSVAGPQETQYF
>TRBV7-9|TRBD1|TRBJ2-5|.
TGTGCCAGCAGCATAGACCGGGACAGGGGATCGGAGACCCAGTACTTC
CASSIDRDRGSETQYF
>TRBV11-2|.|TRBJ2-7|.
TGTGCCAGCAGCTTAGAGGGTAGCTGGACGGCAGGGGAGCAGTACTTC
CASSLEGSWTAGEQYF
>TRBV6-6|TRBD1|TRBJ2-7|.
TGTGCCAGTACGGACAGGGCCCCCTACGAGCAGTACTTC
CASTDRAPYEQYF
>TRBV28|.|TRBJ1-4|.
TGTGCCAGCAGTCCCCAGGGGCAGGGGCCTAATGAAAAACTGTTTTTT
CASSPQGQGPNEKLFF
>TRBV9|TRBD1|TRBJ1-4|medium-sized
TGTGCCAGCAGCCCGGGGACAGGGACCACTAATGAAAAACTGTTTTTT
CASSPGTGTTNEKLFF
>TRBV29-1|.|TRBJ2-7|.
TGCAGCGTTGACAAAAAAGCCTCCTACGAGCAGTACTTC
CSVDKKASYEQYF
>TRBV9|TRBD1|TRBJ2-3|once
TGTGCCAGCAGCGCCGGACAGGAGAGCACAGATACGCAGTATTTT
CASSAGQESTDTQYF
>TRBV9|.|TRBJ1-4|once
TGTGCCAGCAGCCGGGACAACTTTAATGAAAAACTGTTTTTT
CASSRDNFNEKLFF
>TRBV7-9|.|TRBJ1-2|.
TGTGCCAGCAGCTTAGGGGGGGGGTTCACAGATGGCTACACCTTC
CASSLGGGFTDGYTF
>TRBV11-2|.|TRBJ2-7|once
TGTGCCAGCAGCTTATCTTCGGGAAAGTACGAGCAGTACTTC
CASSLSSGKYEQYF
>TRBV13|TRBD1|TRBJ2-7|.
TGTGCCAGCAGCTTAGGCCTAACAGGGGTCTCCTACGAGCAGTACTTC
CASSLGLTGVSYEQYF
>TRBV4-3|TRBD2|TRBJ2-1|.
TGCGCCAGCAGCCAAGGGGTAGCGGGTACCTCCTACAATGAGCAGTTCTTC
CASSQGVAGTSYNEQFF
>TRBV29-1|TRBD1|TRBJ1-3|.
TGCAGCGTTGAAGATGGAACAGGGGGTCGATCCATATATTTT
CSVEDGTGGRSIYF
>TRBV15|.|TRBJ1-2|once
TGTGCCACCAGCACGACCGGCGGGGATGGCTACACCTTC
CATSTTGGDGYTF
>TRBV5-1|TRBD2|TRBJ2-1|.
TGCGCCAGCTGGGGCGGGAGTAATAATGAGCAGTTCTTC
CASWGGSNNEQFF
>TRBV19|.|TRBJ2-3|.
TGTGCCAGTAGTATATCGAGCGGACTGAACACAGATACGCAGTATTTT
CASSISSGLNTDTQYF